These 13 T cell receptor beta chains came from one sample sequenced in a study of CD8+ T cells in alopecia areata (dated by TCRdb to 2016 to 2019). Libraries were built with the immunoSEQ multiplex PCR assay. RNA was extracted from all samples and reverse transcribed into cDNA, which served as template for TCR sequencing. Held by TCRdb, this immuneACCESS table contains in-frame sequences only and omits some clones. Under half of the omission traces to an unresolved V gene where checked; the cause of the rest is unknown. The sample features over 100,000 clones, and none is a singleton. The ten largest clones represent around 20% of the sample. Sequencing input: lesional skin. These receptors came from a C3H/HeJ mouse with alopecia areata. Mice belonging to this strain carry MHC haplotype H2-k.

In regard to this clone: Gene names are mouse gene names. The CDR3 sequence: CASSPRTGNQDTQYF. The part of the CDR3 DNA that was read is TGTGCCAGCAGTCCTCGGACTGGGAACCAAGAC. The chain links TRBV13-3 to TRBJ2-5, with TRBD2 matching over 8 bases. Read data end 4 residues before the CDR3 end; the end is taken from the germline J gene. Trimming at V came to 4 bases and at J to 0 bases, leaving 4 bases not matched to a gene. In germline, CDR1 is NNHDY, CDR2 SYVADS. This CDR3 spans 15 amino acids.

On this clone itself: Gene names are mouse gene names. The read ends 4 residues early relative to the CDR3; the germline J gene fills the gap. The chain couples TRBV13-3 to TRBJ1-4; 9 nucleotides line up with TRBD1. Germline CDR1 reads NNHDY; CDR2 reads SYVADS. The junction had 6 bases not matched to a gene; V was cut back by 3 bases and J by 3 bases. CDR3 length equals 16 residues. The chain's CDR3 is CASSAGTGWANERLFF. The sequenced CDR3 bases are TGTGCCAGCAGTGCCGGGACAGGGTGGGCCAACGAA.

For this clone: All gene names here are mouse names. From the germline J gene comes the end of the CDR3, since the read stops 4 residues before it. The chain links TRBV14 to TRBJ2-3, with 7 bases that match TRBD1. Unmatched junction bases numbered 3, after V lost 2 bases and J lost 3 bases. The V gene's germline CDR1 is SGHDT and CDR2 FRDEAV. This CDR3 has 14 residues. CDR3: CASSLTGRAETLYF. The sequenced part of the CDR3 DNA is TGTGCCAGCAGTTTGACAGGGAGGGCAGAA.

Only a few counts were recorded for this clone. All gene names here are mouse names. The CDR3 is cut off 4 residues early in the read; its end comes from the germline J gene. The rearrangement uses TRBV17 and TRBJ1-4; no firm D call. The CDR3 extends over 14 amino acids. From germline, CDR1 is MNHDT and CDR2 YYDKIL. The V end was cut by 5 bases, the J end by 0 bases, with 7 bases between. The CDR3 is CASSRHISNERLFF. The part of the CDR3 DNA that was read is TGTGCTAGCAGTCGACACATTTCCAACGAA.

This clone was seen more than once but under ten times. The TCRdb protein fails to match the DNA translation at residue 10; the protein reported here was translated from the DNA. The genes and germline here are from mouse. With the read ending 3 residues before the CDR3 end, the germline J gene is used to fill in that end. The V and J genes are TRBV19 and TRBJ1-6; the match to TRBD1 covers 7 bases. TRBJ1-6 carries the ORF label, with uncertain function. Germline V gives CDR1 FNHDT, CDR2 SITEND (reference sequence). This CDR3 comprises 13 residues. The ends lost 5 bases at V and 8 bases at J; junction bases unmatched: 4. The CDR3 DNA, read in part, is TGTGCCAGCAGACGAACAGGGGATTCGCCC. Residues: CASRRTGDSP. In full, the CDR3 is CASRRTGDSPLYF.

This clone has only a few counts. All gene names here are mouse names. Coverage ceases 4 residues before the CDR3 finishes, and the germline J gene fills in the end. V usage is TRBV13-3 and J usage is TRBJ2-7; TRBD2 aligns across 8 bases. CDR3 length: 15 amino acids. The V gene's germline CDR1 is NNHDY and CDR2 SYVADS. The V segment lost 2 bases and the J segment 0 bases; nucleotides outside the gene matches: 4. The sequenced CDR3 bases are TGTGCCAGCAGTGACCGACTGGGGAGCTCCTAT. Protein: CASSDRLGSSY. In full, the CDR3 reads CASSDRLGSSYEQYF.

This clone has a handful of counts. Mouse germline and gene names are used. The sequenced part of the CDR3 DNA is TGTGCCAGCAAGGGACATCGGAACAACGAA. It codes for CASKGHRNNE. The whole CDR3 sequence reads CASKGHRNNERLFF. The chain has TRBV13-3 and TRBJ1-4; maybe TRBD1 (6 bases). The read terminates 4 residues before the CDR3 end, so the remaining end is supplied by the germline J gene. This CDR3 comprises 14 residues. Deletions cut 6 bases from V and 4 bases from J, with 13 bases between. CDR1 NNHDY and CDR2 SYVADS come from the germline V gene.

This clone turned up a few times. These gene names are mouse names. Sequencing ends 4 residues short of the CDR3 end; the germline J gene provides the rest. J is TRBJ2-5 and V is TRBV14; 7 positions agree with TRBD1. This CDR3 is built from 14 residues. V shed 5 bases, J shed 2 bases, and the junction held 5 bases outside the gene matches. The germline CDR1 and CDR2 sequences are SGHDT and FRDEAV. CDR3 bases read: TGTGCCAGCAGCACCCGGGACAGCCAAGAC. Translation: CASSTRDSQD. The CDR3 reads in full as CASSTRDSQDTQYF.

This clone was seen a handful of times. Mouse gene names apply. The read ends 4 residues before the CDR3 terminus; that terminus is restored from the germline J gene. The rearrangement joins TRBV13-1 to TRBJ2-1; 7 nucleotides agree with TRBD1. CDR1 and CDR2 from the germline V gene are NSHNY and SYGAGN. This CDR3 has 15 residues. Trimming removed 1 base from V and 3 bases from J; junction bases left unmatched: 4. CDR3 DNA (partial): TGTGCCAGCAGTGATACGGACAGGACCTATGCT. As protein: CASSDTDRTYA. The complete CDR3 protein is CASSDTDRTYAEQFF.

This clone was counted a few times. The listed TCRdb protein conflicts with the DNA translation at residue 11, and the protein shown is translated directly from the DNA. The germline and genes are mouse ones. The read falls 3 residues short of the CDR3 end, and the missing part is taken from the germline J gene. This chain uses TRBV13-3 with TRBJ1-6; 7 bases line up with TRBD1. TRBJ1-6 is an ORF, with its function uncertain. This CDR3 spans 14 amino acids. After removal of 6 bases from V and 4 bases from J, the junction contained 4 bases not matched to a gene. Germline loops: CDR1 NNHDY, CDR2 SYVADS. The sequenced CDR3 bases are TGTGCCAGCACTCCAGGGGGATATAATTCGCCC. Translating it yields CASTPGGYNSP. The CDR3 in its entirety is CASTPGGYNSPLYF.

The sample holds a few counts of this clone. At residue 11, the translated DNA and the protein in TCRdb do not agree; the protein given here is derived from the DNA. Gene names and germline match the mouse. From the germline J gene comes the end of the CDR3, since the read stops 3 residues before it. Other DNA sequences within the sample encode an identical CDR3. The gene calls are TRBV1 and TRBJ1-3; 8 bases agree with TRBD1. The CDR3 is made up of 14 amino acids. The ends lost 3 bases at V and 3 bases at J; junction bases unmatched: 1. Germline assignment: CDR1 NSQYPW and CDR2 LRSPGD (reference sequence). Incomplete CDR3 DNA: TGCACCTGCAGTGCCGGGACAGGTGGAAATACG. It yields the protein CTCSAGTGGNT. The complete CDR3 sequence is CTCSAGTGGNTLYF.

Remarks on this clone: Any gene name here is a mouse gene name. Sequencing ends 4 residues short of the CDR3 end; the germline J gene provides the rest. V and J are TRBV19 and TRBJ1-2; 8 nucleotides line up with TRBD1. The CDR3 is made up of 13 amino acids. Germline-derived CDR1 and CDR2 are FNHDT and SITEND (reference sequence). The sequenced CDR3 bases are TGTGCCAGCAGCTCCGGGACAGGAGAC. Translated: CASSSGTGD. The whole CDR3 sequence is CASSSGTGDDYTF.

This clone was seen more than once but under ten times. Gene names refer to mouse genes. The CDR3 DNA, read in part, is TGTGCCAGCAGCAAGGGACTGGGTAGTGCAGAA. The encoded protein is CASSKGLGSAE. In full, the CDR3 reads CASSKGLGSAETLYF. This chain links TRBV13-3 with TRBJ2-3; 9 bases agree with TRBD2. The CDR3 is cut off 4 residues early in the read; its end comes from the germline J gene. With V trimmed by 5 bases and J by 0 bases, 4 bases remained unmatched. This CDR3 is built from 15 residues. The V gene's germline CDR1 is NNHDY and CDR2 SYVADS.